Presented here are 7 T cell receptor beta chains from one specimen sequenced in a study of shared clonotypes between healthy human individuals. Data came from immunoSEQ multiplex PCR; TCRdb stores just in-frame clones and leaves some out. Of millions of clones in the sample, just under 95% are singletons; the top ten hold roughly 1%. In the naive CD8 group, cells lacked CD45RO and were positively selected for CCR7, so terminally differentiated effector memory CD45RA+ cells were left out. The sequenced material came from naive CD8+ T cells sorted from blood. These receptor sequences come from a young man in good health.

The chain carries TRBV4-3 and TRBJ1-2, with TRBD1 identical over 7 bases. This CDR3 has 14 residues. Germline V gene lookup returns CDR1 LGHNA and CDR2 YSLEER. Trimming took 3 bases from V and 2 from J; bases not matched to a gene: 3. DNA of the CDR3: TGCGCCAGCAGCCACTCACAGGGGAACTATGGCTACACCTTC. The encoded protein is CASSHSQGNYGYTF.

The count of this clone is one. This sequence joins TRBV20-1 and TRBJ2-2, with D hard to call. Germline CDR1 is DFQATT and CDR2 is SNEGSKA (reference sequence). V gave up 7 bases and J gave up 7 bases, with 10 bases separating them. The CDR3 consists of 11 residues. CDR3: CSVRLGGELFF. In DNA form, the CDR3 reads TGCAGTGTGCGGTTAGGCGGGGAGCTGTTTTTT.

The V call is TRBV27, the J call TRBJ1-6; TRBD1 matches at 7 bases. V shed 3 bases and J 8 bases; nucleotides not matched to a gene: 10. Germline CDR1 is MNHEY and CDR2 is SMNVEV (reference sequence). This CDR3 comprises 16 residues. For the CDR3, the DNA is TGTGCCAGCAGTTTTCTCGACAGGGCTTCTTATTCACCCCTCCACTTT. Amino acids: CASSFLDRASYSPLHF.

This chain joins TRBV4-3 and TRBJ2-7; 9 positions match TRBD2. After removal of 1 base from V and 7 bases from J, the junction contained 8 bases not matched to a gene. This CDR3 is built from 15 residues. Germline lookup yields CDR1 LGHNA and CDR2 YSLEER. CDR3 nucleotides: TGCGCCAGCAGCCAAGTATTCGGACTAGCGCGGGAGCAGTACTTC. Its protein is CASSQVFGLAREQYF.

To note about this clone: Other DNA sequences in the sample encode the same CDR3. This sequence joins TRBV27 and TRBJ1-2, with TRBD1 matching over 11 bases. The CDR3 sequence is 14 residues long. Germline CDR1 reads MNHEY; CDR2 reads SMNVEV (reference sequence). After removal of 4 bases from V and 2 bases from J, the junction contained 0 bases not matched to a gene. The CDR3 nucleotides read TGTGCCAGCAGTTGGACAGGGGGCAACTATGGCTACACCTTC. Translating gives CASSWTGGNYGYTF.

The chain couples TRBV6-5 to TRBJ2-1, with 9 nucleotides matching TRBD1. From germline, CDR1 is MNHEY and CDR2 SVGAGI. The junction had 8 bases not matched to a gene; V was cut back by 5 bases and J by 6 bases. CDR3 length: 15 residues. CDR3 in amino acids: CASSQGDRAFNEQFF. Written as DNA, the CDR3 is TGTGCCAGCAGTCAGGGGGACAGGGCCTTCAATGAGCAGTTCTTC.

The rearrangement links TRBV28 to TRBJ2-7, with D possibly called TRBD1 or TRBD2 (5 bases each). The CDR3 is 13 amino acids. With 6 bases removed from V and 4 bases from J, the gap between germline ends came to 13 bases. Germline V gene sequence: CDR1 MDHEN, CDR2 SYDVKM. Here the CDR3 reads CASSEGEPYEQYF. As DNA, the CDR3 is TGTGCCAGCAGCGAAGGGGAGCCTTACGAGCAGTACTTC.